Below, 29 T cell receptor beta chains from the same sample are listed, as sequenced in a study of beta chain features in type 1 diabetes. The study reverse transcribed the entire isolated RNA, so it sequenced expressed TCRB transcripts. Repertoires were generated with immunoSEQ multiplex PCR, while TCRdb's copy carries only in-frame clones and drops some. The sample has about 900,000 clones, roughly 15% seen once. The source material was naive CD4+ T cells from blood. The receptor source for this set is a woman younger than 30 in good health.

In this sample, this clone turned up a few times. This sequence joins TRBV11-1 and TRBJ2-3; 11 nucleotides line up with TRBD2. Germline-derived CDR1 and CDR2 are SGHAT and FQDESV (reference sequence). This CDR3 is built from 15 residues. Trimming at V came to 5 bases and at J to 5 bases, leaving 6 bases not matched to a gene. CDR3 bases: TGTGCCAGCAGCATTAGCGGGAGGGCCATAGATACGCAGTATTTT. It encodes CASSISGRAIDTQYF.

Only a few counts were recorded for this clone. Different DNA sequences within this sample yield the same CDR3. CDR3: CASSPRQTSGANVLTF. The CDR3 DNA reads TGTGCCAGCTCACCGAGGCAGACCTCTGGGGCCAACGTCCTGACTTTC. V and J are TRBV18 and TRBJ2-6, with D unresolved. CDR1 KGHSH and CDR2 LQKENI come from the germline V gene. This CDR3 spans 16 amino acids. Trimming stripped 3 bases from V and 0 bases from J, with 9 bases between.

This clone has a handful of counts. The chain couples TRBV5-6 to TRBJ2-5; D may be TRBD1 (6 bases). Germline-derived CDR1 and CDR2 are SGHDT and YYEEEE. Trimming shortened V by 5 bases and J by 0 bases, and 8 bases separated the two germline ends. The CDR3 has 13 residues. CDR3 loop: CASSHRDQETQYF. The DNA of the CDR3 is TGTGCCAGCAGTCACAGGGACCAAGAGACCCAGTACTTC.

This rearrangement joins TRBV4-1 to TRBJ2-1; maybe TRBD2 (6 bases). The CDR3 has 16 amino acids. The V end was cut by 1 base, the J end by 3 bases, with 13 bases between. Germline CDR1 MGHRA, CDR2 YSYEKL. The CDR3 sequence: CASSQAQRAHYNEQFF. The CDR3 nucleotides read TGCGCCAGCAGCCAAGCTCAGCGGGCTCACTACAATGAGCAGTTCTTC.

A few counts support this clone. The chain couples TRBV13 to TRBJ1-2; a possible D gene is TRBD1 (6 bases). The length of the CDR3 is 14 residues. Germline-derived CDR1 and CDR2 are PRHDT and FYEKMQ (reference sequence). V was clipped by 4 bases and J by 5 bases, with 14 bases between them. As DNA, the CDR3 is TGTGCCAGCAGCTATACGGACAGACCGTATGGCTACACCTTC. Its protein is CASSYTDRPYGYTF.

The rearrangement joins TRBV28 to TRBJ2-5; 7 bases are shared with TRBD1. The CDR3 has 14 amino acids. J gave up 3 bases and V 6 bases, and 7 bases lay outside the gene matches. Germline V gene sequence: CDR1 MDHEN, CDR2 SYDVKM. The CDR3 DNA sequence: TGTGCCAGCAGCTATAGGACAGGAAAAGAGACCCAGTACTTC. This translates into CASSYRTGKETQYF.

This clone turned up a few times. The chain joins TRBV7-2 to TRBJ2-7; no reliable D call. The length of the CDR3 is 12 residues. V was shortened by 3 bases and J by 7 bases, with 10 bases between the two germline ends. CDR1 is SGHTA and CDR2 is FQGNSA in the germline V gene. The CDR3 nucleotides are TGTGCCAGCAGCTTTGCCCTTGGTGAGCAGTACTTC. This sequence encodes CASSFALGEQYF. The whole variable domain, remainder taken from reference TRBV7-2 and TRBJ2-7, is GAGVSQSPSNKVTEKGKDVELRCDPISGHTALYWYRQSLGQGLEFLIYFQGNSAPDKSGLPSDRFSAERTGGSVSTLTIQRTQQEDSAVYLCASSFALGEQYFGPGTRLTVT.

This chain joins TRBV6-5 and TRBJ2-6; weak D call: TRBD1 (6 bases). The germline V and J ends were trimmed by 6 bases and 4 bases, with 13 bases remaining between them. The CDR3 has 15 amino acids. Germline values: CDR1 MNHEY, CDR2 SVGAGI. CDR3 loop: CASRMSGAGANVLTF. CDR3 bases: TGTGCCAGCAGAATGTCAGGGGCCGGGGCCAACGTCCTGACTTTC.

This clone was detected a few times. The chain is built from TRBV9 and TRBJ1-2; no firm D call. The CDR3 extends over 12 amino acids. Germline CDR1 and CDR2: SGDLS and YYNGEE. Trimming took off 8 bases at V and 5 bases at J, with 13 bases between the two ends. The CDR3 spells CASTRTGYGYTF. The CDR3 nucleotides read TGTGCCAGTACGAGAACGGGGTATGGCTACACCTTC.

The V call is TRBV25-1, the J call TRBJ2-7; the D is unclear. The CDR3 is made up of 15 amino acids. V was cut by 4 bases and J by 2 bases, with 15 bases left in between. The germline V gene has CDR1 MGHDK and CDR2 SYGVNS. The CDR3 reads CASSVSHSVPYEQYF. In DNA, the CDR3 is TGTGCCAGCAGTGTATCACATAGTGTCCCCTACGAGCAGTACTTC.

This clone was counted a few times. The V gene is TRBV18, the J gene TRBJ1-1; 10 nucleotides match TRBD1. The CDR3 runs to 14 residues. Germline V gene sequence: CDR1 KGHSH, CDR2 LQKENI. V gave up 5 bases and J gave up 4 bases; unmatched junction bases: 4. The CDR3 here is CASSSGQGFTEAFF. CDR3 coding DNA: TGTGCCAGCTCATCGGGACAGGGGTTCACTGAAGCTTTCTTT.

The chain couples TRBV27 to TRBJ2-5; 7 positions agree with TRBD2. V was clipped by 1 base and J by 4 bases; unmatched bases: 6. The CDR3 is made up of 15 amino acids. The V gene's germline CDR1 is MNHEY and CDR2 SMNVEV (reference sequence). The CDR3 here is CASSLLGGGPETQYF. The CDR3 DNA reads TGTGCCAGCAGTTTATTGGGGGGAGGGCCAGAGACCCAGTACTTC.

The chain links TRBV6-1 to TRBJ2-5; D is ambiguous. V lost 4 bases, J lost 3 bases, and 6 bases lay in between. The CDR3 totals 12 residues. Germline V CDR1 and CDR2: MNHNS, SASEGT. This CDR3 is CASSGYKETQYF. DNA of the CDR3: TGTGCCAGCAGTGGGTATAAAGAGACCCAGTACTTC.

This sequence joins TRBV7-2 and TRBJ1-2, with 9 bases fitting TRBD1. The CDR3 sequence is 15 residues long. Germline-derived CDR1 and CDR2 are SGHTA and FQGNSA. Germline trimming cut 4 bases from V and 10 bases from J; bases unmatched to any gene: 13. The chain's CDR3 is CASSYRWGQGRLYTF. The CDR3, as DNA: TGTGCCAGCAGCTATCGGTGGGGACAGGGAAGACTCTACACCTTC.

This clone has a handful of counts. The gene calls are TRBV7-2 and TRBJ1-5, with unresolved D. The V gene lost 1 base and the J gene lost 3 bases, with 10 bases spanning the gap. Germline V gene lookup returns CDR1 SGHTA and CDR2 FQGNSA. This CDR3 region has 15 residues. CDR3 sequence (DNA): TGTGCCAGCAGCTTAGTTTTTGGGATCAATCAGCCCCAGCATTTT. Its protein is CASSLVFGINQPQHF. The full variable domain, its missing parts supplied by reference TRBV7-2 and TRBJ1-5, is GAGVSQSPSNKVTEKGKDVELRCDPISGHTALYWYRQSLGQGLEFLIYFQGNSAPDKSGLPSDRFSAERTGGSVSTLTIQRTQQEDSAVYLCASSLVFGINQPQHFGDGTRLSIL.

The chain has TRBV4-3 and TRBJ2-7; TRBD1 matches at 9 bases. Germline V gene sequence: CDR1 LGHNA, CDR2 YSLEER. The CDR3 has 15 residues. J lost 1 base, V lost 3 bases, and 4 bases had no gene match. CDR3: CASSHPGQGSYEQYF. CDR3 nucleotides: TGCGCCAGCAGCCACCCGGGACAGGGTTCCTACGAGCAGTACTTC.

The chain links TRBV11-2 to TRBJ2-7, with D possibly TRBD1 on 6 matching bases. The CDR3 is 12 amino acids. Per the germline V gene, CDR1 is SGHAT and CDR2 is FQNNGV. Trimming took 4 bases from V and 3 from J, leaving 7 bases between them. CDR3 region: CASSSGDYEQYF. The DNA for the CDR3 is TGTGCCAGCAGCTCAGGGGACTACGAGCAGTACTTC. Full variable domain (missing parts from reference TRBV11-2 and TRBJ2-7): EAGVAQSPRYKIIEKRQSVAFWCNPISGHATLYWYQQILGQGPKLLIQFQNNGVVDDSQLPKDRFSAERLKGVDSTLKIQPAKLEDSAVYLCASSSGDYEQYFGPGTRLTVT.

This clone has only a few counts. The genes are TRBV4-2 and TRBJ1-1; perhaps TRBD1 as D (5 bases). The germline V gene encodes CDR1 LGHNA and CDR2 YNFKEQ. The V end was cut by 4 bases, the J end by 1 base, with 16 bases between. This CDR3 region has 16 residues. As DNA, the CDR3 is TGTGCCAGCAGCCTCGCCTCGGGGCGGAGGAACACTGAAGCTTTCTTT. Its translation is CASSLASGRRNTEAFF.

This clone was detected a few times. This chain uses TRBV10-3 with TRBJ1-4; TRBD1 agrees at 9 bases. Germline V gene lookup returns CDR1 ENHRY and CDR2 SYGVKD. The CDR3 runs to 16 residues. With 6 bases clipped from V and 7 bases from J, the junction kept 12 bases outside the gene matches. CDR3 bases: TGTGCCATCAGGGGACAGGGACAGTCGGGATCTGAAAAACTGTTTTTT. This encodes CAIRGQGQSGSEKLFF.

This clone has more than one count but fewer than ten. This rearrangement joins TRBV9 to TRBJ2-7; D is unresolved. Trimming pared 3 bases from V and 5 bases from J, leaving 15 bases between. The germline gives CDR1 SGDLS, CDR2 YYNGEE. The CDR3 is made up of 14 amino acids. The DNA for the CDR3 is TGTGCCAGCAGCGGCGGTCTTGCTAACGACGAGCAGTACTTC. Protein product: CASSGGLANDEQYF. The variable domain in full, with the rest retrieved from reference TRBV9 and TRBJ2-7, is DSGVTQTPKHLITATGQRVTLRCSPRSGDLSVYWYQQSLDQGLQFLIQYYNGEERAKGNILERFSAQQFPDLHSELNLSSLELGDSALYFCASSGGLANDEQYFGPGTRLTVT.

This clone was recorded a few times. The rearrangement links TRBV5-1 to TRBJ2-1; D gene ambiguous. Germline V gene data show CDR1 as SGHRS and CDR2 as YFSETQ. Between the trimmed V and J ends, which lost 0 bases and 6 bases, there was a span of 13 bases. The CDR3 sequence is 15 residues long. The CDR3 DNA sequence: TGCGCCAGCAGCTTGGCCAAACTGGAAGGCAATGAGCAGTTCTTC. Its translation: CASSLAKLEGNEQFF.

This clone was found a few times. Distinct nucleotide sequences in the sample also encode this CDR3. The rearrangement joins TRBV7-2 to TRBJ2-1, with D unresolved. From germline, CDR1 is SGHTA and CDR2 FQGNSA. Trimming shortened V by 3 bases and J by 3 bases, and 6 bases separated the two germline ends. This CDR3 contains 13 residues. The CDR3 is CASSLPSYNEQFF. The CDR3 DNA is TGTGCCAGCAGCTTGCCAAGCTACAATGAGCAGTTCTTC.

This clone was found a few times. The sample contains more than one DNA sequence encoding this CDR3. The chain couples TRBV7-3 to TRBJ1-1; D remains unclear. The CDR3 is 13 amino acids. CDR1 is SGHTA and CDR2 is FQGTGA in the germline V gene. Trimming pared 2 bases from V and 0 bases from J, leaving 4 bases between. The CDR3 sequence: CASSLQVNTEAFF. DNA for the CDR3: TGTGCCAGCAGCTTACAGGTGAACACTGAAGCTTTCTTT.

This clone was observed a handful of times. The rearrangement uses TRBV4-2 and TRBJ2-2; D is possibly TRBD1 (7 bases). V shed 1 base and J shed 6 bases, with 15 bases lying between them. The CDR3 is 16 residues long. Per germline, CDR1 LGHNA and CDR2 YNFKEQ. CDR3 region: CASSQAQGGRSGELFF. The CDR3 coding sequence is TGTGCCAGCAGCCAAGCTCAGGGGGGACGCTCCGGGGAGCTGTTTTTT.

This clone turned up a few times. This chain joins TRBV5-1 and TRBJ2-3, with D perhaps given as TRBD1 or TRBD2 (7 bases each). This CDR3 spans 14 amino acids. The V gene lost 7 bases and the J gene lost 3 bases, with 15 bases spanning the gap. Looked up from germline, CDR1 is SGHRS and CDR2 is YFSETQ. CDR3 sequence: CASSQGGSTDTQYF. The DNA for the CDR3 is TGCGCCAGCTCCCAGGGGGGGAGTACAGATACGCAGTATTTT.

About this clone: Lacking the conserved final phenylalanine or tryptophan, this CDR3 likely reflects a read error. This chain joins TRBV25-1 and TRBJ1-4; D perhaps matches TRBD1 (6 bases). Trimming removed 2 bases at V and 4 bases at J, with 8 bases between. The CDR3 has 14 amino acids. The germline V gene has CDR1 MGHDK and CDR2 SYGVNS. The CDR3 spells CASSEGQLNEKLFL. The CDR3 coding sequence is TGTGCCAGCAGTGAAGGACAGCTTAATGAAAAACTGTTTCTT.

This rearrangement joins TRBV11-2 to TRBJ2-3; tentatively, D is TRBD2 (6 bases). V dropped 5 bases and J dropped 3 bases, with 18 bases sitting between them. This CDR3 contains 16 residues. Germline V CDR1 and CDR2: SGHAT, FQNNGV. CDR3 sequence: CASSVLGGPLTDTQYF. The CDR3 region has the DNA TGTGCCAGCAGCGTCCTCGGGGGTCCCTTGACAGATACGCAGTATTTT.

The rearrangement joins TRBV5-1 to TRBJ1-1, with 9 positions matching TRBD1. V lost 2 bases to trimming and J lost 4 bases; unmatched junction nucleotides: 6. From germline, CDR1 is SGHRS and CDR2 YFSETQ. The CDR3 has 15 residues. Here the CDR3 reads CASSFTGGSSTEAFF. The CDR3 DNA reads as TGCGCCAGCAGCTTCACAGGGGGCTCGAGCACTGAAGCTTTCTTT.

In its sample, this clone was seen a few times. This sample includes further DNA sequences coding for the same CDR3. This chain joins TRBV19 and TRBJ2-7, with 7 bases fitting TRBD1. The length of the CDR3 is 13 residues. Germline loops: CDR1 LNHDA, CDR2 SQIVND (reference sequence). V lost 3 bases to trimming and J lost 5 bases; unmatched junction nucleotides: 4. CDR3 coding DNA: TGTGCCAGTAGTATCGGGCAGGGGGACGAGCAGTACTTC. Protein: CASSIGQGDEQYF.